Listed below are T cell receptor beta chains from one sample, sequenced in a study of cytomegalovirus exposure and HLA in healthy donors. Produced via immunoSEQ multiplex PCR; TCRdb's table is partial and in-frame only. The sample contains about 70,000 clones, 80% to 95% of which appear only once. The specimen was PBMCs. These receptor sequences come from a man aged 18 to 29 in good health and CMV-seropositive. CDR3s include the opening cysteine and the closing phenylalanine or tryptophan. A D gene is named only where the DNA matches it firmly. Clone size is not always given. Where it is, it says once, few, many or a class for expanded clones.

j_call	clone_size	d_call	v_call	cdr3_aa	cdr3_nt
TRBJ2-5	-	TRBD1	TRBV18	CASSPRDRGSPQETQYF	TGTGCCAGCTCACCAAGGGACAGGGGATCACCCCAAGAGACCCAGTACTTC
TRBJ2-3	-	TRBD2	TRBV29-1	CSVLGLAGRDTQYF	TGCAGCGTTCTTGGACTAGCGGGAAGAGATACGCAGTATTTT
TRBJ2-7	-	-	TRBV28	CASSSPIGHRATYEQYF	TGTGCCAGCAGTTCCCCGATAGGTCACAGGGCTACCTACGAGCAGTACTTC
TRBJ1-2	-	TRBD1	TRBV6-1	CASTSLGTGNRGYTF	TGTGCCAGCACCTCACTGGGGACAGGGAACCGGGGCTACACCTTC
TRBJ1-1	-	-	TRBV27	CASRGQNMNTEAFF	TGTGCCAGCCGAGGACAGAACATGAACACTGAAGCTTTCTTT
TRBJ1-5	-	TRBD1	TRBV19	CASSVDRGDLSNQPQHF	TGTGCCAGTAGTGTGGACAGGGGGGACCTTAGCAATCAGCCCCAGCATTTT
TRBJ2-2	-	TRBD1	TRBV5-1	CASRQGTAPAGELFF	TGCGCCAGCAGACAAGGGACAGCCCCCGCCGGGGAGCTGTTTTTT
TRBJ2-7	-	-	TRBV6-5	CASSYSLAYEQYF	TGTGCCAGCAGTTACTCCCTTGCCTACGAGCAGTACTTC
TRBJ1-1	-	-	TRBV5-1	CASSLGSEAFF	TGCGCCAGCAGCTTGGGCAGTGAAGCTTTCTTT
TRBJ2-1	-	-	TRBV19	CASSITMSAPYNEQFF	TGTGCCAGTAGTATTACGATGAGCGCCCCATACAATGAGCAGTTCTTC
TRBJ1-2	-	TRBD1	TRBV5-8	CASSLLTGVGYGYTF	TGTGCCAGCAGCTTGCTAACAGGGGTTGGATATGGCTACACCTTC
TRBJ1-5	-	-	TRBV5-5	CASSLFGGSNQPQHF	TGTGCCAGCAGCTTGTTCGGGGGTAGCAATCAGCCCCAGCATTTT
TRBJ2-7	-	TRBD2	TRBV7-8	CASSFQRTSGGSRAYEQYF	TGTGCCAGCAGCTTCCAAAGGACTAGCGGGGGTTCGAGGGCCTACGAGCAGTACTTC
TRBJ2-4	-	-	TRBV6-1	CASSERPGWDIQYF	TGTGCCAGCAGTGAACGGCCGGGGTGGGACATTCAGTACTTC
TRBJ1-1	-	-	TRBV9	CASSPRGSLNTEAFF	TGTGCCAGCAGCCCACGGGGGAGCTTGAACACTGAAGCTTTCTTT
TRBJ2-6	-	-	TRBV11-2	CASRSTGQGANVLTF	TGTGCCAGCAGGTCTACAGGGCAGGGGGCCAACGTCCTGACTTTC
TRBJ2-7	-	-	TRBV7-9	CASSVGGWGEQYF	TGTGCCAGCAGCGTTGGGGGGTGGGGCGAGCAGTACTTC
TRBJ2-7	-	-	TRBV7-9	CASSPLASTYEQYF	TGTGCCAGCAGCCCCCTAGCCTCTACTTACGAGCAGTACTTC
TRBJ1-1	-	-	TRBV28	CASRREEKAFF	TGTGCCAGCAGGAGGGAAGAAAAAGCTTTCTTT
TRBJ2-1	-	TRBD1	TRBV28	CASSLRRGQGAIDEQFF	TGTGCCAGCAGTTTACGGAGGGGACAGGGGGCGATCGATGAGCAGTTCTTC
TRBJ1-4	-	-	TRBV28	CASSFVRGGDEKLFF	TGTGCCAGCAGTTTTGTTAGGGGAGGAGATGAAAAACTGTTTTTT
TRBJ1-5	-	-	TRBV4-2	CASSQRRGQPQHF	TGTGCCAGCAGCCAACGACGGGGGCAGCCCCAGCATTTT
TRBJ2-1	-	TRBD2	TRBV5-1	CASSLVIAGNNEQFF	TGCGCCAGCAGCTTGGTGATAGCGGGCAACAATGAGCAGTTCTTC
TRBJ2-3	-	TRBD2	TRBV4-1	CASSQRASGSADTQYF	TGCGCCAGCAGCCAACGCGCTAGCGGGTCCGCAGATACGCAGTATTTT
TRBJ2-1	once	-	TRBV30	CAWSDNARGEQFF	TGTGCCTGGAGCGACAATGCTAGGGGTGAGCAGTTCTTC
TRBJ2-5	-	TRBD2	TRBV28	CASLTSGQETQYF	TGTGCCAGCTTGACTAGCGGCCAAGAGACCCAGTACTTC
TRBJ1-4	once	-	TRBV29-1	CSVGGESEKLFF	TGCAGCGTAGGAGGGGAGAGCGAAAAACTGTTTTTT
TRBJ1-2	-	-	TRBV2	CASSEAQGNYGYTF	TGTGCCAGCAGTGAAGCGCAGGGGAACTATGGCTACACCTTC
TRBJ2-7	-	-	TRBV5-4	CASSTDINTYEQYF	TGTGCCAGCAGCACGGACATCAACACCTACGAGCAGTACTTC
TRBJ1-1	-	-	TRBV27	CASSPRSRADTEAFF	TGTGCCAGCAGTCCCCGTTCGCGGGCGGACACTGAAGCTTTCTTT
TRBJ2-1	-	TRBD1	TRBV9	CASSVGGSGTGRNEQFF	TGTGCCAGCAGCGTAGGGGGATCCGGGACAGGCCGCAATGAGCAGTTCTTC
TRBJ1-1	-	-	TRBV19	CASNMRDFASEAFF	TGTGCCAGTAACATGAGGGACTTTGCATCTGAAGCTTTCTTT
TRBJ1-4	-	TRBD1	TRBV28	CASSSPTGGSIEKLFF	TGTGCCAGCAGTTCCCCGACAGGGGGCTCTATTGAAAAACTGTTTTTT
TRBJ2-2	-	-	TRBV29-1	CSTPGGGGTGELFF	TGCAGCACCCCCGGAGGGGGCGGCACCGGGGAGCTGTTTTTT
TRBJ1-2	-	-	TRBV6-1	CASKYTNGYGYTF	TGTGCCAGCAAGTATACTAACGGCTATGGCTACACCTTC
TRBJ1-5	-	-	TRBV7-2	CASSLNGGRGNQPQHF	TGTGCCAGCAGCCTTAACGGGGGGCGGGGCAATCAGCCCCAGCATTTT